The clone carrying this T cell receptor beta chain appeared a few times. The antigen is unknown. Each of the CD4+ naive, central memory, regulatory and stem cell-like memory populations was sorted via CD45RO/CCR7/CD25/CD127/CD95/CD27. The sample originates from a study of beta chain features in type 1 diabetes. General study results and limits: Patients with Type 1 diabetes showed moderately but significantly shorter TCRB CDR3s in all four CD4+ subsets. Highly expressing activated T cells could be over-counted with a cDNA template.

The germline V gene encodes CDR1 SGHRS and CDR2 YFSETQ. The J segment lost 6 bases and the V segment lost 6 bases, leaving 7 bases of the junction unmatched. The CDR3 length is 14 residues. What was sequenced were expressed TCRB transcripts, since all of the isolated RNA had been reverse transcribed. Sequencing of naive, central memory and regulatory T cell samples gave an average of about 3.9 million reads. Assay: immunoSEQ multiplex PCR; the TCRdb copy retains only in-frame clones and omits some. The data show 240,000 or so clones, with 20% seen just once and approximately 0.029% held by the top ten.

Sequenced material: naive CD4+ T cells from blood. The V and J genes are TRBV5-1 and TRBJ2-1; 9 positions match TRBD1. The sequence came from a woman in her thirties or forties with type 1 diabetes. CDR3 sequence reads: CASNRDRASNEQFF. In nucleotides, the CDR3 is TGCGCCAGCAACCGGGACAGGGCATCCAATGAGCAGTTCTTC.